Presented here are 18 T cell receptor beta chains from one specimen sequenced in a study of cytomegalovirus exposure and HLA in healthy donors. PCR employed 60 Vbeta and 13 Jbeta primers. Libraries were prepared by immunoSEQ multiplex PCR; TCRdb keeps only in-frame clonotypes and omits some of them. This sample has 150,000 to 200,000 clones, with 80% to 85% found just once. The sequencing sample was made of PBMCs. The receptors originated from a woman between 40 and 55 years old in good health and CMV-seronegative.

The chain uses TRBV5-4 and TRBJ1-4, with 7 bases fitting TRBD1. The V gene's germline CDR1 is SGHNT and CDR2 YYREEE (reference sequence). This CDR3 is built from 14 residues. Germline trimming cut 4 bases from V and 4 bases from J; bases unmatched to any gene: 4. CDR3 residues: CASSQQGYNEKLFF. As DNA, the CDR3 is TGTGCCAGCAGCCAACAGGGGTATAATGAAAAACTGTTTTTT.

The chain carries TRBV9 and TRBJ2-2, with a possible D match to TRBD1 (6 bases). Germline values: CDR1 SGDLS, CDR2 YYNGEE. With 5 bases removed from V and 1 base from J, the gap between germline ends came to 12 bases. This CDR3 has 15 amino acids. In DNA form, the CDR3 reads TGTGCCAGCAGGGAAGGACAGTTGAACACCGGGGAGCTGTTTTTT. Protein product: CASREGQLNTGELFF.

This rearrangement joins TRBV4-2 to TRBJ2-2; 7 nucleotides line up with TRBD1. In germline, CDR1 is LGHNA, CDR2 YNFKEQ. The V gene end was trimmed by 0 bases and the J gene end by 6 bases; junction bases not matched to a gene: 1. CDR3 length: 14 residues. CDR3 DNA sequence: TGTGCCAGCAGCCAAGAAGGGACAGCCGGGGAGCTGTTTTTT. Translating gives CASSQEGTAGELFF.

The CDR3 DNA is TGTGCCAGCAGCTTAGGGCTAGGCAATGAGCAGTTCTTC. Its protein product is CASSLGLGNEQFF. The gene calls are TRBV11-3 and TRBJ2-1; D call uncertain. V was pared by 1 base and J by 6 bases, with 7 bases between. This CDR3 spans 13 amino acids. CDR1 and CDR2 from the germline V gene are SGHNT and YENEEA.

The V call is TRBV6-6, the J call TRBJ2-1, with 9 bases fitting TRBD2. V lost 4 bases and J lost 0; bases outside the gene matches: 1. The CDR3 length is 15 residues. Looked up from germline, CDR1 is MNHNY and CDR2 is SVGAGI (reference sequence). The CDR3 loop is CASSFSGSSYNEQFF. In DNA form, the CDR3 reads TGTGCCAGCAGTTTTAGCGGGAGCTCCTACAATGAGCAGTTCTTC.

The CDR3 loop reads CASSAHAGETQYF. The DNA for the CDR3 is TGTGCCAGCAGCGCGCACGCGGGAGAGACCCAGTACTTC. The chain joins TRBV11-3 to TRBJ2-5; D might be TRBD2 (5 bases). CDR1 and CDR2 (germline): SGHNT, YENEEA. Trimming left V 5 bases short and J 4 bases short, with 11 bases between. CDR3 length: 13 residues.

The CDR3 is CASSTQGIPDYGYTF. In DNA form, the CDR3 reads TGCGCCAGCAGCACACAGGGGATCCCCGACTATGGCTACACCTTC. This sequence joins TRBV5-1 and TRBJ1-2; TRBD1 matches at 7 bases. Germline values: CDR1 SGHRS, CDR2 YFSETQ. This CDR3 has 15 residues. V lost 4 bases and J lost 3; bases outside the gene matches: 9.

The chain joins TRBV7-8 to TRBJ2-3, with D hard to call. This CDR3 contains 14 residues. From germline, CDR1 is SGHVS and CDR2 FQNEAQ. Trimming pared 4 bases from V and 0 bases from J, leaving 8 bases between. The CDR3 loop is CASSSRISTDTQYF. The CDR3 nucleotides are TGTGCCAGCAGCTCGAGGATTAGCACAGATACGCAGTATTTT.

CDR3 in amino acids: CASKLAGLQYGYTF. In DNA, the CDR3 is TGTGCCAGCAAGTTGGCAGGCTTACAGTATGGCTACACCTTC. This sequence joins TRBV28 and TRBJ1-2; D is uncertain. The CDR3 loop spans 14 amino acids. The germline V gene encodes CDR1 MDHEN and CDR2 SYDVKM. With 7 bases removed from V and 5 bases from J, the gap between germline ends came to 17 bases.

The J gene is TRBJ2-2, the V gene TRBV9; possibly TRBD1 for D (5 bases). The CDR3 length is 15 residues. Germline loops: CDR1 SGDLS, CDR2 YYNGEE. The V end was cut by 3 bases, the J end by 3 bases, with 12 bases between. As DNA, the CDR3 is TGTGCCAGCAGCGGGTTAGACAGCTACACCGGGGAGCTGTTTTTT. Amino acids: CASSGLDSYTGELFF.

V usage is TRBV27 and J usage is TRBJ2-3; D gene unclear. The CDR3 consists of 20 residues. Trimming cost V 4 bases and J 5 bases, with 31 bases left between them. Germline V lookup: CDR1 MNHEY, CDR2 SMNVEV (reference sequence). The CDR3 here is CASSSIPPGSGLTAQDTQYF. In nucleotides, the CDR3 is TGTGCCAGCAGTTCAATACCCCCCGGTTCAGGCCTAACTGCACAAGATACGCAGTATTTT.

The chain recombines TRBV19 with TRBJ1-4, with D tentatively TRBD1 (6 bases). CDR3 length equals 16 residues. Germline V CDR1 and CDR2: LNHDA, SQIVND (reference sequence). V was clipped by 3 bases and J by 5 bases, with 16 bases between them. The CDR3 region has the DNA TGTGCCAGTAGTATGGGGATAGGGCAGGGGAATGAAAAACTGTTTTTT. This sequence encodes CASSMGIGQGNEKLFF. Supplemented by reference TRBV19 and TRBJ1-4, the full variable domain reads DGGITQSPKYLFRKEGQNVTLSCEQNLNHDAMYWYRQDPGQGLRLIYYSQIVNDFQKGDIAEGYSVSREKKESFPLTVTSAQKNPTAFYLCASSMGIGQGNEKLFFGSGTQLSVL.

The chain links TRBV5-1 to TRBJ1-2; D is uncertain. The CDR3 totals 13 residues. In germline, CDR1 is SGHRS, CDR2 YFSETQ. Trimming pared 0 bases from V and 7 bases from J, leaving 10 bases between. The DNA for the CDR3 is TGCGCCAGCAGCTTGGCCGGGGTCCGTGGCTACACCTTC. Encoded protein: CASSLAGVRGYTF.

The chain links TRBV5-4 to TRBJ2-2, with D uncertain. Germline V gives CDR1 SGHNT, CDR2 YYREEE (reference sequence). V was cut by 0 bases and J by 1 base, with 7 bases left in between. The CDR3 runs to 15 residues. CDR3 in DNA: TGTGCCAGCAGCTTGGACACGTTGAACACCGGGGAGCTGTTTTTT. It encodes CASSLDTLNTGELFF.

V and J are TRBV7-2 and TRBJ2-5, with D possibly being TRBD2 (6 bases). V was clipped by 2 bases and J by 4 bases, with 17 bases between them. The V gene's germline CDR1 is SGHTA and CDR2 FQGNSA. CDR3 length equals 16 residues. CDR3 in amino acids: CASSLPYVTSRETQYF. The CDR3 DNA reads as TGTGCCAGCAGCTTACCCTACGTGACTAGTAGAGAGACCCAGTACTTC.

The J gene is TRBJ2-1, the V gene TRBV7-2; D not resolved. Germline assignment: CDR1 SGHTA and CDR2 FQGNSA. This CDR3 comprises 14 residues. With 5 bases removed from V and 8 bases from J, the gap between germline ends came to 16 bases. The CDR3 nucleotides are TGTGCCAGCAGCCCCCTAGATCTCGGCGATGAGCAGTTCTTC. This encodes CASSPLDLGDEQFF.

The gene calls are TRBV4-3 and TRBJ2-5; D is possibly TRBD2 (5 bases). The length of the CDR3 is 14 residues. V dropped 4 bases and J dropped 1 base, with 10 bases sitting between them. The germline CDR1 and CDR2 sequences are LGHNA and YSLEER. The CDR3 DNA is TGCGCCAGCAGCCCACAGCGGCTCCAAGAGACCCAGTACTTC. Its translation: CASSPQRLQETQYF.

The V call is TRBV5-1, the J call TRBJ1-1, with TRBD1 matching over 9 bases. This CDR3 spans 14 amino acids. V gave up 3 bases and J gave up 5 bases; unmatched junction bases: 5. The germline CDR1 and CDR2 sequences are SGHRS and YFSETQ. The CDR3 reads CASSSQGAGTEAFF. CDR3 in DNA: TGCGCCAGCAGCTCACAGGGGGCGGGAACTGAAGCTTTCTTT.